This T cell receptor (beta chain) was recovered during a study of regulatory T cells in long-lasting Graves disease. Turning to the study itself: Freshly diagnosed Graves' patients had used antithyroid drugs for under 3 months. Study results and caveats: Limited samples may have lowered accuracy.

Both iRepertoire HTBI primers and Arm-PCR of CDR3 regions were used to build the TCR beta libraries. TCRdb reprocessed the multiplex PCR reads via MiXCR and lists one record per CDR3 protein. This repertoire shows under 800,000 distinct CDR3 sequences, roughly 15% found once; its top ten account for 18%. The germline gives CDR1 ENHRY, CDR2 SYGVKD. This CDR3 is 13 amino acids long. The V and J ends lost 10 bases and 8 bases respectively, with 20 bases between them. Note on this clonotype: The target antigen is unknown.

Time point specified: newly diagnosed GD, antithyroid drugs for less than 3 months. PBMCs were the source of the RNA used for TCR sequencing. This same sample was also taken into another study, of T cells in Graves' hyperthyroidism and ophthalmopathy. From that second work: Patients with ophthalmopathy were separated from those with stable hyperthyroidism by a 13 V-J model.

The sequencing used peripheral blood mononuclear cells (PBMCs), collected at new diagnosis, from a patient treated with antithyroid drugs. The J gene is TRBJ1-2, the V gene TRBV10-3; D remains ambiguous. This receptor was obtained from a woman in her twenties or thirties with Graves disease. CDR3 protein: CATSLGPTDGYTF. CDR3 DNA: TGTGCCACGTCTTTGGGTCCCACCGACGGCTACACCTTC.